One sample yielded the 21 T cell receptor beta chains listed below, sequenced in a study of T cells in Graves' hyperthyroidism and ophthalmopathy. The investigators amplified TCR beta CDR3 regions from RNA transcripts. The primer set for the first-round RT-PCR of the TCR CDR3 was HTBI. TCRdb re-called the multiplex PCR reads with MiXCR, one entry per CDR3 protein. This sample carries fewer than 550,000 distinct CDR3 sequences, around 22% of them seen once, and the ten largest clones take about 11%. Sequenced sample: blood. Receptors were obtained from a woman in her twenties or thirties with Graves' ophthalmopathy.

This clonotype was counted only a few times. V and J are TRBV11-2 and TRBJ2-5; 8 bases align to TRBD1. V trimming: 5 bases; J trimming: 3 bases; junction bases outside the gene matches: 8. CDR1 is SGHAT, CDR2 FQNNGV, per germline. This CDR3 has 15 residues. For the CDR3, the DNA is TGTGCCAGCAGCCGAAGGGCAGGGGGCGAAGAGACCCAGTACTTC. It specifies CASSRRAGGEETQYF.

The V gene is TRBV28, the J gene TRBJ1-1; D gene ambiguous. V lost 3 bases to trimming and J lost 4 bases, with 9 bases between them. This CDR3 spans 13 amino acids. CDR1 is MDHEN and CDR2 is SYDVKM in the germline V gene. For the CDR3, the DNA is TGTGCCAGCAGTTTGTATAGACTCACTGAAGCTTTCTTT. As protein: CASSLYRLTEAFF.

This clonotype appeared many times. The V gene is TRBV6-1, the J gene TRBJ2-2; 9 positions match TRBD1. Germline V lookup: CDR1 MNHNS, CDR2 SASEGT. The CDR3 is 15 amino acids. With 6 bases clipped from V and 7 bases from J, the junction kept 9 bases outside the gene matches. The CDR3 region has the DNA TGTGCCAGCAGAAAACATAGGGACAGGGACGGGGAGCTGTTTTTT. Encoded protein: CASRKHRDRDGELFF.

This chain uses TRBV7-2 with TRBJ2-7; D unclear. This CDR3 region has 12 residues. Germline CDR1 SGHTA, CDR2 FQGNSA. V lost 0 bases, J lost 10 bases, and 10 bases lay in between. CDR3 sequence: CASSLAGLNQYF. The CDR3 DNA follows: TGTGCCAGCAGCTTAGCAGGGTTGAACCAGTACTTC.

The chain couples TRBV20-1 to TRBJ2-7; D may be TRBD1 (6 bases). Trimming left V 3 bases short and J 2 bases short, with 11 bases between. Per the germline V gene, CDR1 is DFQATT and CDR2 is SNEGSKA (reference sequence). This CDR3 contains 13 residues. As DNA, the CDR3 is TGCAGTGCTAGGCAGGGGTACGCCTACGAGCAGTACTTC. This sequence encodes CSARQGYAYEQYF.

The chain recombines TRBV12-3 or TRBV12-4 with TRBJ2-2; 7 bases fit TRBD1. This CDR3 spans 14 amino acids. Trimming cost V 5 bases and J 7 bases; bases outside gene matches: 7. CDR3 residues: CASSRQGWSGELFF. The CDR3 region has the DNA TGTGCCAGCAGTCGACAGGGTTGGAGCGGGGAGCTGTTTTTT.

This clonotype was seen only a few times. The chain is built from TRBV20-1 and TRBJ1-1, with 12 bases aligning to TRBD1. The V gene end was trimmed by 7 bases and the J gene end by 3 bases; junction bases not matched to a gene: 12. The CDR3 length is 16 residues. Germline V lookup: CDR1 DFQATT, CDR2 SNEGSKA (reference sequence). The CDR3 protein is CSVERDRGRGYTEAFF. For the CDR3, the DNA is TGCAGTGTCGAGCGGGACAGGGGGCGCGGGTACACTGAAGCTTTCTTT.

This clonotype occurred many times. The junction does not match germline at one end; this may be a read error. V and J are TRBV20-1 and TRBJ1-5; D may be TRBD1 (6 bases). This CDR3 is 12 amino acids long. CDR1 and CDR2 (germline): DFQATT, SNEGSKA (reference sequence). CDR3 DNA: TGCAGTGCGGGAGGACAGTTTCAGCCCCGGCATTTT. Translated, it gives CSAGGQFQPRHF.

In this sample, this clonotype turned up many times. V is TRBV5-5 and J is TRBJ2-2; D possibly matches TRBD1 or TRBD2 (6 bases each). V was pared by 6 bases and J by 6 bases, with 18 bases between. This CDR3 contains 15 residues. CDR1 SGHKS and CDR2 YYEKEE come from the germline V gene (reference sequence). CDR3 sequence: CASTTALEGAGELFF. The CDR3 coding sequence is TGTGCCAGCACCACTGCCTTGGAGGGGGCCGGGGAGCTGTTTTTT.

This chain joins TRBV5-5 and TRBJ2-2; D is unclear. Trimming removed 1 base at V and 2 bases at J, with 6 bases between. This CDR3 has 14 residues. The germline V gene has CDR1 SGHKS and CDR2 YYEKEE (reference sequence). CDR3 sequence reads: CASSLWSNTGELFF. The CDR3 DNA reads TGTGCCAGCAGCTTGTGGAGTAACACCGGGGAGCTGTTTTTT.

Only one count was recorded for this clonotype. CDR3 residues: CASSLGTAMDYEQYF. Here the CDR3 DNA reads TGCGCCAGCAGCTTGGGGACAGCTATGGACTACGAGCAGTACTTC. The chain couples TRBV5-1 to TRBJ2-7; possibly TRBD1 for D (6 bases). Trimming shortened V by 0 bases and J by 3 bases, and 13 bases separated the two germline ends. This CDR3 contains 15 residues. CDR1 is SGHRS and CDR2 is YFSETQ in the germline V gene. Based on the CDR3 plus reference TRBV5-1 and TRBJ2-7, the full variable domain is KAGVTQTPRYLIKTRGQQVTLSCSPISGHRSVSWYQQTPGQGLQFLFEYFSETQRNKGNFPGRFSGRQFSNSRSEMNVSTLELGDSALYLCASSLGTAMDYEQYFGPGTRLTVT.

This clonotype was seen repeatedly, ten times or more. The chain recombines TRBV12-3 or TRBV12-4 with TRBJ2-7; 9 bases fit TRBD1. With 5 bases clipped from V and 5 bases from J, the junction kept 7 bases outside the gene matches. This CDR3 has 14 residues. The CDR3 region has the DNA TGTGCCAGCAGTCCGGCGGGGACAGGGAACGAGCAGTACTTC. Residues: CASSPAGTGNEQYF.

In this sample, this clonotype turned up many times. The CDR3 DNA sequence: TGTGCCAGCAGGGGGACAGAGAAGCACGAGCAGTACTTC. Amino acid sequence: CASRGTEKHEQYF. This chain connects TRBV12-3 or TRBV12-4 to TRBJ2-7; TRBD1 agrees at 7 bases. CDR3 length: 13 amino acids. The V gene end was trimmed by 6 bases and the J gene end by 5 bases; junction bases not matched to a gene: 7.

This clonotype has ten or more counts. The CDR3 region is CAIGTENTEAFF. CDR3 DNA sequence: TGTGCCATCGGGACGGAGAACACTGAAGCTTTCTTT. The chain has TRBV10-3 and TRBJ1-1, with D possibly matching TRBD1 (5 bases). This CDR3 contains 12 residues. The germline gives CDR1 ENHRY, CDR2 SYGVKD. Trimming cost V 8 bases and J 1 base, with 8 bases left between them.

On this clonotype itself: A much larger clone sits a single nucleotide away, making a read error possible. This chain joins TRBV7-9 and TRBJ1-1; 8 bases line up with TRBD1. The CDR3 totals 14 residues. The V gene end was trimmed by 7 bases and the J gene end by 1 base; junction bases not matched to a gene: 5. The germline gives CDR1 SEHNR, CDR2 FQNEAQ (reference sequence). CDR3 amino acids: CASNHGQGNTEAFF. The DNA for the CDR3 is TGTGCCAGCAACCACGGACAGGGGAACACTGAAGCTTTCTTT.

This clonotype has a handful of counts. The chain joins TRBV2 to TRBJ2-2; TRBD2 matches 7 bases. Unmatched junction bases numbered 10, after V lost 10 bases and J lost 5 bases. Germline loops: CDR1 SNHLY, CDR2 FYNNEI. CDR3 length equals 14 residues. The CDR3 bases are TGTGCCACCTCTGGGGGGGGTCGGACCGGGGAGCTGTTTTTT. Protein product: CATSGGGRTGELFF.

This clonotype was seen at least ten times. The chain employs TRBV12-3 or TRBV12-4 and TRBJ1-2, with D unclear. The CDR3 has 14 residues. Deletions cut 5 bases from V and 0 bases from J, with 10 bases between. CDR3 DNA sequence: TGTGCCAGCAGTCAGTACAGAGCTAACTATGGCTACACCTTC. This encodes CASSQYRANYGYTF.

This clonotype was observed a few times. This chain joins TRBV15 and TRBJ2-2; no firm D call. The length of the CDR3 is 12 residues. Trimming took 5 bases from V and 6 from J, leaving 7 bases between them. The germline gives CDR1 LNHNV, CDR2 YYDKDF (reference sequence). The CDR3 DNA sequence: TGTGCCACCAGCCCCCGCGCCGGGGAGCTGTTTTTT. It is translated as CATSPRAGELFF.

Ten or more counts support this clonotype. The CDR3 is CAWSFGIHTEAFF. The CDR3 nucleotides read TGTGCCTGGAGCTTCGGCATACACACTGAAGCTTTCTTT. The rearrangement links TRBV30 to TRBJ1-1, with D unresolved. Germline V gene lookup returns CDR1 GTSNPN and CDR2 SVGIG (reference sequence). Trimming removed 3 bases at V and 3 bases at J, with 11 bases between. This CDR3 is built from 13 residues.

The chain carries TRBV30 and TRBJ1-2; no definite D call. The germline V gene encodes CDR1 GTSNPN and CDR2 SVGIG (reference sequence). This CDR3 spans 12 amino acids. The V and J ends lost 4 bases and 8 bases respectively, with 14 bases between them. The CDR3 loop is CAWTGGRQGYTF. CDR3 DNA: TGTGCCTGGACAGGTGGCAGGCAAGGCTACACCTTC. The complete variable domain, with remaining parts taken from reference TRBV30 and TRBJ1-2, reads SQTIHQWPATLVQPVGSPLSLECTVEGTSNPNLYWYRQAAGRGLQLLFYSVGIGQISSEVPQNLSASRPQDRQFILSSKKLLLSDSGFYLCAWTGGRQGYTFGSGTRLTVV.

This clonotype has a count of ten or more. The chain is built from TRBV6-1 and TRBJ2-7; TRBD2 might be the D (6 bases). Germline loops: CDR1 MNHNS, CDR2 SASEGT. The CDR3 spans 15 residues. The V end lost 7 bases, the J end lost 3 bases, and 19 bases lay between the germline ends. CDR3 sequence (DNA): TGTGCCAGCACTCTGGAGGGCCAGGGCGGCTACGAGCAGTACTTC. It codes for CASTLEGQGGYEQYF.